This TCR beta chain comes out of a study of PD-1 blockade in classical Hodgkin lymphoma. The study's findings and limits: Compared with healthy donors, newly diagnosed patients reportedly showed lower baseline TCR diversity. CD4+ but not CD8+ TCR diversity rose significantly by C4D1. Underlying causes for the observed repertoire differences were not defined, possibly disease activity or prior therapy. Those achieving complete response showed baseline diversity like newly diagnosed patients.

Details on this clone: The antigen remains unidentified.

Assay used: immunoSEQ multiplex PCR; TCRdb lists only in-frame clones, some missing. This sample has about 36,000 clones, with approximately 69% found just once. Trimming removed 4 bases at V and 2 bases at J, with 11 bases between. The CDR3 loop spans 14 amino acids. The germline gives CDR1 MNHEY, CDR2 SVGAGI. Relapse was seen in all patients after autologous stem cell transplantation, and brentuximab vedotin exposure was variable. The sequence was collected from a human donor with classical Hodgkin lymphoma. The source material was peripheral blood mononuclear cells (PBMCs), sampled before the second cycle of nivolumab. The V gene is TRBV6-5, the J gene TRBJ2-5; TRBD2 is a possible D gene (6 bases). Here the CDR3 reads CASSSETRQETQYF. The CDR3 DNA follows: TGTGCCAGCAGTTCCGAGACTAGACAAGAGACCCAGTACTTC.